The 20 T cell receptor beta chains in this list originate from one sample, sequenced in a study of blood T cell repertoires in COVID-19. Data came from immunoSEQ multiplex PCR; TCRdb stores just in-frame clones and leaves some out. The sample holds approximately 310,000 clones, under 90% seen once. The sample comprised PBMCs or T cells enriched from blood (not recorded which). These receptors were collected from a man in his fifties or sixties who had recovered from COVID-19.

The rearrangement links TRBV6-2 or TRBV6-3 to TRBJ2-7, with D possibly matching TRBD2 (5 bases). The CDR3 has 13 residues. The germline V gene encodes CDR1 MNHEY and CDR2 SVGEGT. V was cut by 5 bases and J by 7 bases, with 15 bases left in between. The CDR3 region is CASSNSGAGEQYF. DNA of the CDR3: TGTGCCAGCAGTAACAGCGGCGCGGGTGAGCAGTACTTC.

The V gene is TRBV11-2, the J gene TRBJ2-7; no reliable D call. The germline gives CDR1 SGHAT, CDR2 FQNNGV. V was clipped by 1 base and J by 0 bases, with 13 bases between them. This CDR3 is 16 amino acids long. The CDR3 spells CASSLGAVSVSYEQYF. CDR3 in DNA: TGTGCCAGCAGCTTAGGGGCAGTCTCGGTCTCCTACGAGCAGTACTTC.

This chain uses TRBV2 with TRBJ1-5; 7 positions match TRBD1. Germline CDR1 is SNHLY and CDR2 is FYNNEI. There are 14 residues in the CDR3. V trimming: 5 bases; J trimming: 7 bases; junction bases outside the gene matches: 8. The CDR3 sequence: CASSWDSPRQPQHF. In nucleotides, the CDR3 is TGTGCCAGCAGTTGGGACAGCCCGAGGCAGCCCCAGCATTTT.

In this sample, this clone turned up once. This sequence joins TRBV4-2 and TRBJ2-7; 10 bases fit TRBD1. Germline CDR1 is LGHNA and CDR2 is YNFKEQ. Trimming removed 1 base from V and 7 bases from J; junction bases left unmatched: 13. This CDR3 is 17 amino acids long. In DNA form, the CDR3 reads TGTGCCAGCAGCCAAGCTCTCGCTTCGACAGGGGGCGGTGAGCAGTACTTC. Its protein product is CASSQALASTGGGEQYF.

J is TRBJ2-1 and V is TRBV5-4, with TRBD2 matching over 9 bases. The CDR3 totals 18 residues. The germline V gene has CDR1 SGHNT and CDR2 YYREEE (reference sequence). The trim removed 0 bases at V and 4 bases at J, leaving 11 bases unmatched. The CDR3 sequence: CASSLASTSGPSYNEQFF. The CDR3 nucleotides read TGTGCCAGCAGCTTGGCTTCGACTAGCGGTCCTTCATACAATGAGCAGTTCTTC.

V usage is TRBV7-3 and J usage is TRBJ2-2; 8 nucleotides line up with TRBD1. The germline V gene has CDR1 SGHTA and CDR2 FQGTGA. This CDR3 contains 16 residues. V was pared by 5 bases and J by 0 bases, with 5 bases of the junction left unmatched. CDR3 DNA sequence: TGTGCCAGCAGCCGACAGGGGATAACGAACACCGGGGAGCTGTTTTTT. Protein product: CASSRQGITNTGELFF.

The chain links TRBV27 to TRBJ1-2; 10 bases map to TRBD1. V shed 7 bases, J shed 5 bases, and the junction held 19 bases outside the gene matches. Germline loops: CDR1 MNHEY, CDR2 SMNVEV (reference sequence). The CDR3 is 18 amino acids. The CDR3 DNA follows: TGTGCCAGCAATGCCCCCTTCGACAGGGGGCTTCTCCGGTATGGCTACACCTTC. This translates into CASNAPFDRGLLRYGYTF.

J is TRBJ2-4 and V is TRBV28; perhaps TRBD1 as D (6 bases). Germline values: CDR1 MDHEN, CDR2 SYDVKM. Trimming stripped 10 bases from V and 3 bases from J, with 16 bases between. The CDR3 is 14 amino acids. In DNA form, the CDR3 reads TGTGCCATCGCGGACAGCGAAGGCAAAAACATTCAGTACTTC. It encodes CAIADSEGKNIQYF.

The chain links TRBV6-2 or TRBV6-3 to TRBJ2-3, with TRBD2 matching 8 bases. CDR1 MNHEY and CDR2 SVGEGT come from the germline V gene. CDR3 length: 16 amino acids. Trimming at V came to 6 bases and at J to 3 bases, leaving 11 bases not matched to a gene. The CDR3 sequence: CASSLLLAALTDTQYF. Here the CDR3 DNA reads TGTGCCAGCAGCTTATTACTAGCGGCACTAACAGATACGCAGTATTTT.

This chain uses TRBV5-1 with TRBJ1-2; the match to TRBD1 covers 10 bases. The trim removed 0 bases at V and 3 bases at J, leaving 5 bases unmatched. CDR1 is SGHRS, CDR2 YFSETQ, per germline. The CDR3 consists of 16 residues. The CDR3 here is CASSLEGQGFDYGYTF. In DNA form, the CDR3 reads TGCGCCAGCAGCTTGGAGGGACAGGGGTTCGACTATGGCTACACCTTC.

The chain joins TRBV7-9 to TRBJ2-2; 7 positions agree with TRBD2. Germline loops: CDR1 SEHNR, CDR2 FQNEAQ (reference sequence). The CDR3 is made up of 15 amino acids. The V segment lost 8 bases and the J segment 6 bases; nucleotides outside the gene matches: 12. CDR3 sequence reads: CASGPGGVYAGELFF. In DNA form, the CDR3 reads TGTGCCAGCGGCCCGGGGGGAGTGTATGCCGGGGAGCTGTTTTTT.

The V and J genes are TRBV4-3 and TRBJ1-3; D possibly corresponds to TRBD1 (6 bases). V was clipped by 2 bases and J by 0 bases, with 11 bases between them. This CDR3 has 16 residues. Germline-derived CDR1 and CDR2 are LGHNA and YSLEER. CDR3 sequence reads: CASSQSDRHSGNTIYF. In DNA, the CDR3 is TGCGCCAGCAGCCAATCGGACAGACACTCTGGAAACACCATATATTTT.

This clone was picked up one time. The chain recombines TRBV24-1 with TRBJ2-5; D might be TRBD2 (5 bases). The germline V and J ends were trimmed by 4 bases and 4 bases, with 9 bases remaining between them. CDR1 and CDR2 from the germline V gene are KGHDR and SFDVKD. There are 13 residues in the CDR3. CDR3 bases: TGTGCCACCAGTGACTTTGAGGGAGAGACCCAGTACTTC. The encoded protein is CATSDFEGETQYF.

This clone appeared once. The CDR3 sequence is CASSVGRGSGSWETQYF. CDR3 nucleotide sequence: TGTGCCAGCAGCGTAGGGAGGGGTAGCGGGAGTTGGGAGACCCAGTACTTC. The rearrangement uses TRBV9 and TRBJ2-5, with 9 bases lining up with TRBD2. CDR1 is SGDLS, CDR2 YYNGEE, per germline. V lost 0 bases, J lost 5 bases, and 11 bases stayed unmatched. The CDR3 has 17 residues.

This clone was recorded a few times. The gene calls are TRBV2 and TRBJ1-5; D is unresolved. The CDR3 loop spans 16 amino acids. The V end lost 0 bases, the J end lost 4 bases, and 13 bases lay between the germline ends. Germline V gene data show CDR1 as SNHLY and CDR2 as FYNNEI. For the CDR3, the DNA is TGTGCCAGCAGTGAAGCGCTCCGAGGCCGAAATCAGCCCCAGCATTTT. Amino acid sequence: CASSEALRGRNQPQHF.

CDR3 nucleotide sequence: TGTGCCAGCAGTACAAGGACAGGGGGGAATTCACCCCTCCACTTT. The encoded protein is CASSTRTGGNSPLHF. V gene TRBV28 combines with J gene TRBJ1-6; TRBD1 matches at 10 bases. Per germline, CDR1 MDHEN and CDR2 SYDVKM. With V trimmed by 5 bases and J by 7 bases, 5 bases remained unmatched. CDR3 length equals 15 residues.

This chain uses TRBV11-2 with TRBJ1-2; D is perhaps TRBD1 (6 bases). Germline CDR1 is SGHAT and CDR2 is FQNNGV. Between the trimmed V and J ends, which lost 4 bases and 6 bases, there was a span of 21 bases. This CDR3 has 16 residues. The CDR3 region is CASSSNVAGEGNGYTF. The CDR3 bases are TGTGCCAGCAGCTCAAATGTCGCAGGGGAGGGCAATGGCTACACCTTC.

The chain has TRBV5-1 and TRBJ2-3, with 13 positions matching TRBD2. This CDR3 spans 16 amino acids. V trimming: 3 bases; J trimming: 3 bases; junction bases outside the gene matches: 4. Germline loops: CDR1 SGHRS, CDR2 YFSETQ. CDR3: CASSSGLAGVTDTQYF. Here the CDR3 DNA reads TGCGCCAGCAGCTCAGGACTAGCGGGAGTGACAGATACGCAGTATTTT.

CDR3 sequence (DNA): TGTGCCAGCAGTTTAAAGAGTTTCTATGGCTACACCTTC. Its translation is CASSLKSFYGYTF. This rearrangement joins TRBV27 to TRBJ1-2; no definite D call. The V and J ends lost 2 bases and 4 bases respectively, with 8 bases between them. Germline assignment: CDR1 MNHEY and CDR2 SMNVEV (reference sequence). This CDR3 is 13 amino acids long.

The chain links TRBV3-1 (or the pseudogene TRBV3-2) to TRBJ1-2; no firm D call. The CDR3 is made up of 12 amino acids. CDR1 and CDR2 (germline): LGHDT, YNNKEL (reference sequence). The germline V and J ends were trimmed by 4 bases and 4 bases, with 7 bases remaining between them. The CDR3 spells CASSPGTYGYTF. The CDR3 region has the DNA TGTGCCAGCAGCCCTGGCACCTATGGCTACACCTTC.